This T cell receptor (beta chain) was recorded in a study of OX40 agonist ivuxolimab in advanced cancers. Study overall: In this trial design, patients received ivuxolimab intravenously at 0.01 to 10 mg/kg every 2 weeks. Partial responses were seen in three patients, one with hepatocellular carcinoma and two with cutaneous melanoma. Allowance was made for prior anti-PD-1, anti-PD-L1 or anti-CTLA-4 therapy, and 35% to 40% had some.

Sequenced by immunoSEQ multiplex PCR; TCRdb stores in-frame clones only, minus some. Found here are fewer than 45,000 clones, more than 70% of them singletons; the top ten hold roughly 14%. As to this clone: Its specificity is not known.

Study results and limitations: Both blood CD4+ and CD8+ T cells showed clonal growth by week 6 at 0.1 to 3.0 mg/kg.

The length of the CDR3 is 17 residues. The V gene's germline CDR1 is ENHRY and CDR2 SYGVKD. J gave up 0 bases and V 0 bases, and 4 bases lay outside the gene matches. The origin of this receptor is an adult with an advanced solid tumor such as melanoma, head and neck, liver or kidney cancer. The sequencing used CD4+ or CD8+ T cells sorted from blood, collected in a trial of the OX40 agonist ivuxolimab. The chain carries TRBV10-3 and TRBJ2-2; 7 bases map to TRBD1. The DNA of the CDR3 is TGTGCCATCAGTGAGTCCGGACAGGTAACGAACACCGGGGAGCTGTTTTTT. Translating gives CAISESGQVTNTGELFF.